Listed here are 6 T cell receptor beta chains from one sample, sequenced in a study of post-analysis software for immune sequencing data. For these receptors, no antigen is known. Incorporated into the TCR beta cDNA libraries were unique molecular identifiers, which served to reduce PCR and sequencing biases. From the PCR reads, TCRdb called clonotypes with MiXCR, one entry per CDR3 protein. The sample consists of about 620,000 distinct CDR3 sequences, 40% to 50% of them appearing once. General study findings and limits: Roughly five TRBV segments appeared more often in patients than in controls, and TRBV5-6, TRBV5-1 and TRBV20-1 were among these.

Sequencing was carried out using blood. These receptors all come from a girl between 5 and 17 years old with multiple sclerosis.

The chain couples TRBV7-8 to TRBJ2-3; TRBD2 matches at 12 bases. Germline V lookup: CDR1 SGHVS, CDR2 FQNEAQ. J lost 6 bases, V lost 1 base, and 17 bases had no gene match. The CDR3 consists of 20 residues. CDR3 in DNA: TGTGCCAGCAGCTTAGTTCGACTAGCGGGAGCGCGACGTCTGCTTGATACGCAGTATTTT. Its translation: CASSLVRLAGARRLLDTQYF.

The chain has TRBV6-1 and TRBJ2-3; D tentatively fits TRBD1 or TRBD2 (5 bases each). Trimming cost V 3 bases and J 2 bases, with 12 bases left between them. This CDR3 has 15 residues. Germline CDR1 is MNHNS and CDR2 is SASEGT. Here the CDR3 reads CASSDSWGSTDTQYF. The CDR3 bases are TGTGCCAGCAGTGACTCCTGGGGGTCCACAGATACGCAGTATTTT.

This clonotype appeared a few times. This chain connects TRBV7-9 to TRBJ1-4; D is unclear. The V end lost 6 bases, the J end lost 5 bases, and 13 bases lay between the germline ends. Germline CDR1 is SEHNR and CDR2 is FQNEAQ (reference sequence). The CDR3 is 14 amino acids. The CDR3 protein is CASSVWGLNEKLFF. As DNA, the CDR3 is TGTGCCAGCAGTGTGTGGGGATTAAATGAAAAACTGTTTTTT.

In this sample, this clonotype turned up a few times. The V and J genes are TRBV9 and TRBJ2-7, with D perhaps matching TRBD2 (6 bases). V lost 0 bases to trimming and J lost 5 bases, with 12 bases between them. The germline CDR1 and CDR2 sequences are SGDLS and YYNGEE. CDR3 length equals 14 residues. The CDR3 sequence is CASSVAGGENEQYF. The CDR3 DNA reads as TGTGCCAGCAGCGTAGCTGGAGGGGAGAACGAGCAGTACTTC.

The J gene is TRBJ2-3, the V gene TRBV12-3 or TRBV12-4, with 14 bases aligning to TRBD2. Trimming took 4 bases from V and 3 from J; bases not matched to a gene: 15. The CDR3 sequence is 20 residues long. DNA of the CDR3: TGTGCCAGCAGTTCCGGACTAGCGGGGGGTAGTTATAGGGAAACAGATACGCAGTATTTT. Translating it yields CASSSGLAGGSYRETDTQYF.

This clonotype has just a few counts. CDR3 coding DNA: TGTGCCACCAGTGCCCCTCCAGGGGCTCTGGAGTATGGCTACACCTTC. Its translation: CATSAPPGALEYGYTF. The chain uses TRBV24-1 and TRBJ1-2; possibly TRBD1 for D (6 bases). The CDR3 sequence is 16 residues long. CDR1 is KGHDR and CDR2 is SFDVKD in the germline V gene. Trimming took off 5 bases at V and 5 bases at J, with 20 bases between the two ends.